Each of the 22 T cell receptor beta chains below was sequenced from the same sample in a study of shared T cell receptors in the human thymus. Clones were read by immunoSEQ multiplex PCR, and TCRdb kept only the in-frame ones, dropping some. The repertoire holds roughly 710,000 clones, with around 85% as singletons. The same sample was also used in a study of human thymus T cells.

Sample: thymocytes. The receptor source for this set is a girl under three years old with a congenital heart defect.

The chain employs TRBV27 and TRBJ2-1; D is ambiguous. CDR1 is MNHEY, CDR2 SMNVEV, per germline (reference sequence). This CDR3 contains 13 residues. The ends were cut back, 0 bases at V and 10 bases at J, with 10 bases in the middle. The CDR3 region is CASSLSPQAEQFF. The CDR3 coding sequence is TGTGCCAGCAGTTTATCCCCCCAGGCGGAGCAGTTCTTC.

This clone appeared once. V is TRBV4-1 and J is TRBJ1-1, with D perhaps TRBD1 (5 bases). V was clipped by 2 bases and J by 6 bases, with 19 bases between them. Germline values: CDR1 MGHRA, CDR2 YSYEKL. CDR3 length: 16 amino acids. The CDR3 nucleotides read TGCGCCAGCAGCCAACGAAGGGTGCAGGGAGGGCCTGAAGCTTTCTTT. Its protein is CASSQRRVQGGPEAFF.

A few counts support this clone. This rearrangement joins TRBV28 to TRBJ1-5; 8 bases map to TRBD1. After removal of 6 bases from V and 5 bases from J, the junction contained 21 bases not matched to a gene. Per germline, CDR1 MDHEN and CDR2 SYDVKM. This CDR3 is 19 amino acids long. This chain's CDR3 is CASSPNRPHDRGRDQPQHF. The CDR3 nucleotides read TGTGCCAGCAGCCCTAATAGACCCCACGACAGGGGTCGAGATCAGCCCCAGCATTTT.

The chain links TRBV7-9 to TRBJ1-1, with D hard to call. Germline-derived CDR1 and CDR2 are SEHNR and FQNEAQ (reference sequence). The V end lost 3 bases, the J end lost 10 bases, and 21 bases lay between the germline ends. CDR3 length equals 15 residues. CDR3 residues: CASSFGVRVVSGAFF. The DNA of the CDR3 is TGTGCCAGCAGCTTCGGAGTACGGGTTGTATCGGGAGCTTTCTTT.

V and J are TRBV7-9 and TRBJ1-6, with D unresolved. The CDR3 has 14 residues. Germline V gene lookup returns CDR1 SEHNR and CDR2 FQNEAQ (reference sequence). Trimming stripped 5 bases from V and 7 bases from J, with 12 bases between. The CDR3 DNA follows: TGTGCCAGCAGCCCCAAAACGCGGAATTCACCCCTCCACTTT. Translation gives CASSPKTRNSPLHF.

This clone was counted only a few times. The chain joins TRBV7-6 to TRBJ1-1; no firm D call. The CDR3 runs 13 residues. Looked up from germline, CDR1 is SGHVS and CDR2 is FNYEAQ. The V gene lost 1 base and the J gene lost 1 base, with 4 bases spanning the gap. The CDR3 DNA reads TGTGCCAGCAGCTTAGGCAGGAACACTGAAGCTTTCTTT. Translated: CASSLGRNTEAFF.

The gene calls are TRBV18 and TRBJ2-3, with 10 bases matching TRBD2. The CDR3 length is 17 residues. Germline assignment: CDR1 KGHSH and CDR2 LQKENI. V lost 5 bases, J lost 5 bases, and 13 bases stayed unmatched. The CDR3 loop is CASSERGGQGEEDTQYF. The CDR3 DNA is TGTGCCAGCTCAGAGCGGGGGGGCCAGGGAGAAGAAGATACGCAGTATTTT.

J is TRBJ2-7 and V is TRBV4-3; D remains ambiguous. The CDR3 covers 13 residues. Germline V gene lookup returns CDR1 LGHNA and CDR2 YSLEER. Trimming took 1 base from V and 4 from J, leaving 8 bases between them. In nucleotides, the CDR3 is TGCGCCAGCAGCCAAGGGCCAGATTACGAGCAGTACTTC. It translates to CASSQGPDYEQYF.

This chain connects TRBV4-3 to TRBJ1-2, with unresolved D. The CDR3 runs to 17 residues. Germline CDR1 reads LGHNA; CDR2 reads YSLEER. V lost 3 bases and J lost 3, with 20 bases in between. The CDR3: CASSQAPVTPGYYGYTF. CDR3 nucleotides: TGCGCCAGCAGCCAGGCTCCGGTCACGCCGGGGTACTATGGCTACACCTTC.

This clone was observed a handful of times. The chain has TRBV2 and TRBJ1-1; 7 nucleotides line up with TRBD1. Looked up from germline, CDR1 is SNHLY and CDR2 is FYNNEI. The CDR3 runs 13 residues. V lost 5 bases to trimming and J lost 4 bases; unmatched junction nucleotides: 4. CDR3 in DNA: TGTGCCAGCAGTAACAGGGGTTCCACTGAAGCTTTCTTT. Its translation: CASSNRGSTEAFF.

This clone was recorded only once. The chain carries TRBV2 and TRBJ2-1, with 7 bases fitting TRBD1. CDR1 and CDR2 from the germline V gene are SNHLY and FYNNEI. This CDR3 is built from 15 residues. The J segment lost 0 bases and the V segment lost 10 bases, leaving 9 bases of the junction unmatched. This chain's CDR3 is CAICFGDSSYNEQFF. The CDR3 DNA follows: TGTGCCATCTGCTTCGGGGACAGCTCCTACAATGAGCAGTTCTTC.

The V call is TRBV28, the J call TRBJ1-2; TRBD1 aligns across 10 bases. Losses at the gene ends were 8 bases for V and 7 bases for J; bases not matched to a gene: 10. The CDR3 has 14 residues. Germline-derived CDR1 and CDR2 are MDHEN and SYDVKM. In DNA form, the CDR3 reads TGTGCCAGCGAACCACCGGGACAGGGGACTGGCTACACCTTC. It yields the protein CASEPPGQGTGYTF.

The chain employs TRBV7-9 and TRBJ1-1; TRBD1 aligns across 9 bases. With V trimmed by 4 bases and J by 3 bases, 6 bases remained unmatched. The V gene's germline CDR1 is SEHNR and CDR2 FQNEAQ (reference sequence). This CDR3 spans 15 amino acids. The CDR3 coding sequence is TGTGCCAGCAGCTGGACAGGGGATGAGGACACTGAAGCTTTCTTT. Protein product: CASSWTGDEDTEAFF. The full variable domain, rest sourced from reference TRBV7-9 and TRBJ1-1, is DTGVSQNPRHKITKRGQNVTFRCDPISEHNRLYWYRQTLGQGPEFLTYFQNEAQLEKSRLLSDRFSAERPKGSFSTLEIQRTEQGDSAMYLCASSWTGDEDTEAFFGQGTRLTVV.

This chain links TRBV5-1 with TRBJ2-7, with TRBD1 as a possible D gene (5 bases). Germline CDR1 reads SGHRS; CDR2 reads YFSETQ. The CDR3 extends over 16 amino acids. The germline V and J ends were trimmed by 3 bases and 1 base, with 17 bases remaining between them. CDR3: CASSSNPLDRSYEQYF. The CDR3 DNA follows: TGCGCCAGCAGCTCGAATCCATTAGACAGATCCTACGAGCAGTACTTC. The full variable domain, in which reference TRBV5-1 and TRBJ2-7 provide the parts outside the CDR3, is KAGVTQTPRYLIKTRGQQVTLSCSPISGHRSVSWYQQTPGQGLQFLFEYFSETQRNKGNFPGRFSGRQFSNSRSEMNVSTLELGDSALYLCASSSNPLDRSYEQYFGPGTRLTVT.

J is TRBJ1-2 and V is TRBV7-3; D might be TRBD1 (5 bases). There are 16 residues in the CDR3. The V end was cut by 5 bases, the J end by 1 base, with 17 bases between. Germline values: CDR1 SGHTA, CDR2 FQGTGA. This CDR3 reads CASSLKPATDNYGYTF. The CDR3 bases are TGTGCCAGCAGCCTTAAACCCGCGACAGATAACTATGGCTACACCTTC.

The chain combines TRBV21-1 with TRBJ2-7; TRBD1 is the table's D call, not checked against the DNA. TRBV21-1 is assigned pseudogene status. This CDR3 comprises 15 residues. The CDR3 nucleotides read TGTGCCAGCAGCAAATCGGACAGGGAGAGGTACGAGCAGTACTTC. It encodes CASSKSDRERYEQYF.

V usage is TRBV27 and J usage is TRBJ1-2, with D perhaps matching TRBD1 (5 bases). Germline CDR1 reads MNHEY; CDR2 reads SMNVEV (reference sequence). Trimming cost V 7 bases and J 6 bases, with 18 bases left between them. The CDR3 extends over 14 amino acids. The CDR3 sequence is CASTLKPGKDGYTF. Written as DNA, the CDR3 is TGTGCCAGCACCCTAAAACCAGGGAAGGATGGCTACACCTTC.

For the CDR3, the DNA is TGTGCCAGCAGAGCGGGACAGGGTAAAGGGTACGAGCAGTACTTC. This codes for CASRAGQGKGYEQYF. The genes are TRBV4-2 and TRBJ2-7, with 9 bases aligning to TRBD1. Per germline, CDR1 LGHNA and CDR2 YNFKEQ. The CDR3 runs 15 residues. The junction had 10 bases not matched to a gene; V was cut back by 6 bases and J by 4 bases.

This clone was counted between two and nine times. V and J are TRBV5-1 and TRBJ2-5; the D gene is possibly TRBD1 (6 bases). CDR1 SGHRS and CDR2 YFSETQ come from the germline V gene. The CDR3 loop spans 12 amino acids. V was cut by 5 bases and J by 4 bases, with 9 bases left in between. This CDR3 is CASSRGRETQYF. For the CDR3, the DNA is TGCGCCAGCAGTAGGGGGAGAGAGACCCAGTACTTC.

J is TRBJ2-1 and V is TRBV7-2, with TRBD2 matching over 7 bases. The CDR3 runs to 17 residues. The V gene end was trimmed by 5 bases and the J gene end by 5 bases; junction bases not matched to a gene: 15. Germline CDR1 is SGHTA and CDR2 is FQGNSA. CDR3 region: CASSPGDVRGNHNEQFF. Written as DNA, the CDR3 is TGTGCCAGCAGCCCGGGGGATGTGCGGGGGAACCACAATGAGCAGTTCTTC. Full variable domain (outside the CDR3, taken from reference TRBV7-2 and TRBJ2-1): GAGVSQSPSNKVTEKGKDVELRCDPISGHTALYWYRQSLGQGLEFLIYFQGNSAPDKSGLPSDRFSAERTGGSVSTLTIQRTQQEDSAVYLCASSPGDVRGNHNEQFFGPGTRLTVL.

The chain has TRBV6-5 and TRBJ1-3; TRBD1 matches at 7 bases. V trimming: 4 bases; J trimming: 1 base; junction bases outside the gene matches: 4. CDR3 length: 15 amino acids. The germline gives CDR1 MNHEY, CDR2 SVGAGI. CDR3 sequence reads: CASSSRQGSGNTIYF. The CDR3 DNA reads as TGTGCCAGCAGTTCCAGACAGGGATCTGGAAACACCATATATTTT.

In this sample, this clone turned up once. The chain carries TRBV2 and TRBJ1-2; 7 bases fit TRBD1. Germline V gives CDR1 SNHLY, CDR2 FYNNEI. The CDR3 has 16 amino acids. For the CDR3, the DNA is TGTGCGCTGCGTGGGACCGACAGGGAAAATAGCGGTGGCTACACCTTC. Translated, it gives CALRGTDRENSGGYTF.